This T cell receptor beta chain was found in a study of cytomegalovirus exposure and HLA in healthy donors. Whole-study results and caveats: HLA allele associations emerged for 17,000 or so TCR beta sequences in a later analysis, at 0.05 false discovery rate. Reports indicate that TCR beta sequences accurately predicted the HLA-A and HLA-B alleles of most subjects.

This clone has just a few counts. What it binds is not known. Primers included in the PCR were 60 Vbeta and 13 Jbeta primers. Profiling relied on immunoSEQ multiplex PCR, and the TCRdb table lists in-frame clones only, not all of them. The sample has 100,000 to 150,000 clones, over 15% seen once. V trimming: 5 bases; J trimming: 0 bases; junction bases outside the gene matches: 14. Germline CDR1 and CDR2: SGHTA and FQGNSA. This CDR3 spans 18 amino acids. The rearrangement links TRBV7-2 to TRBJ2-7; TRBD2 agrees at 9 bases. Sequencing was carried out using PBMCs. This receptor was obtained from a woman aged 18-30 years in good health and CMV-seronegative. CDR3 protein: CASSLRAGGPFSSYEQYF. CDR3 DNA: TGTGCCAGCAGCCTTAGAGCGGGGGGCCCTTTCAGCTCCTACGAGCAGTACTTC. The complete variable domain, with remaining parts taken from reference TRBV7-2 and TRBJ2-7, reads GAGVSQSPSNKVTEKGKDVELRCDPISGHTALYWYRQSLGQGLEFLIYFQGNSAPDKSGLPSDRFSAERTGGSVSTLTIQRTQQEDSAVYLCASSLRAGGPFSSYEQYFGPGTRLTVT.